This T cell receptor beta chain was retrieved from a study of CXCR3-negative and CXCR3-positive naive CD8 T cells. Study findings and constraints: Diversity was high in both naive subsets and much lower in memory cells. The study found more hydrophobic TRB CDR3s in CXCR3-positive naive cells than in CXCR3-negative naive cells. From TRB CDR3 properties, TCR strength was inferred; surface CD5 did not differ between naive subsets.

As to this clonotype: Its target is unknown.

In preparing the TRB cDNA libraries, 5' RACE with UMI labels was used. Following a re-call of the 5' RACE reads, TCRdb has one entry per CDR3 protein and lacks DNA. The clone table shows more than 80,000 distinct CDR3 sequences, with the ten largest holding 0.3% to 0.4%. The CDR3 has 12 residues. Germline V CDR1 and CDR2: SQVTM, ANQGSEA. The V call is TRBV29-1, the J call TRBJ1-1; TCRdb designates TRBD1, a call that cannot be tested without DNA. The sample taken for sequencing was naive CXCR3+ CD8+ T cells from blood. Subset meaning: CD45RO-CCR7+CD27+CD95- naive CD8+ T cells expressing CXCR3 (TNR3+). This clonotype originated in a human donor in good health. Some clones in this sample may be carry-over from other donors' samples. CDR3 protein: CSVVGDGVEAFF.